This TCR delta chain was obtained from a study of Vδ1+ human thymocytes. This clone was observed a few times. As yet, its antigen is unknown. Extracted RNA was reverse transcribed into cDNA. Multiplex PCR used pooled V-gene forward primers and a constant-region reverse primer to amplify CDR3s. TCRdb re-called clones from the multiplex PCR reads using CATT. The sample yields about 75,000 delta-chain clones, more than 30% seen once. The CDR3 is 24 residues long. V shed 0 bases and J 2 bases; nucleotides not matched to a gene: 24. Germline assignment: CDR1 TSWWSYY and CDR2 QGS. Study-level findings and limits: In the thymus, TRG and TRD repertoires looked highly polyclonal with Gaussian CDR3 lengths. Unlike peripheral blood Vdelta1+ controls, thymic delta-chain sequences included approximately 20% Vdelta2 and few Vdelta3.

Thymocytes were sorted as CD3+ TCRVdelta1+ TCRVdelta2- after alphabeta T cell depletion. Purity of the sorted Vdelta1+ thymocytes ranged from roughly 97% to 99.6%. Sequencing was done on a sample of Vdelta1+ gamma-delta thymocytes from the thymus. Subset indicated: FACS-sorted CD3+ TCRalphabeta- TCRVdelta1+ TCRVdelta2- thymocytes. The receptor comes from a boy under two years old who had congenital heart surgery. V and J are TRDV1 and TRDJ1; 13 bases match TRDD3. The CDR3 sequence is CALGELVALWYWGIRGPWTDKLIF. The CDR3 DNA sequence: TGTGCTCTTGGGGAACTAGTGGCACTGTGGTACTGGGGGATACGGGGCCCTTGGACCGATAAACTCATCTTT.